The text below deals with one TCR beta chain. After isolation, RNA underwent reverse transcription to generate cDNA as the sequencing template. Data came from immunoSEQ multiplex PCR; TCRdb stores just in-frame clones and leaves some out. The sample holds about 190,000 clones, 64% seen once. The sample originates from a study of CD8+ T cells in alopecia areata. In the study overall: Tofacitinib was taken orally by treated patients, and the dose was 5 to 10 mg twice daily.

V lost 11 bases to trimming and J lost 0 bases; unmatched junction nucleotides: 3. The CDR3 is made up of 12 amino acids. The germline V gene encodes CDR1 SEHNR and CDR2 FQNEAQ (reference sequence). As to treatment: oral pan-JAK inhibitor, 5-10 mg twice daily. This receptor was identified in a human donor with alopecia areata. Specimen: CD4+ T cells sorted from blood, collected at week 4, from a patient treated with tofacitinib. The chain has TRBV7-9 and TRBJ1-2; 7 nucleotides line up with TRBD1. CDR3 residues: CAEGATNYGYTF. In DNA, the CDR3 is TGTGCCGAGGGGGCCACTAACTATGGCTACACCTTC.